This TCR beta chain emerged from a study of blood T cell repertoires in COVID-19. Study as a whole: Both acute and convalescent COVID-19 samples were obtained from the United States, Italy and Spain. PBMCs, B-cell-depleted T cells, or T cells provided the cDNA or gDNA that made up the material.

For this clone: One junction end disagrees with the germline gene, perhaps due to a read error.

In the authors' workflow: By means of reference gene primer amplification, nucleated cell counts were estimated. Here immunoSEQ multiplex PCR was the method, and the copy in TCRdb shows in-frame clones only, minus some. V, J and clone size derive from that table, while D and trimming were established from the DNA sequence. The data contain some 120,000 clones, approximately 89% of them seen just once; the ten biggest clones take up approximately 3%. The CDR3 covers 16 residues. In germline, CDR1 is SGHVS, CDR2 FNYEAQ. Sequences were obtained from peripheral blood. The rearrangement uses TRBV7-6 and TRBJ2-2, with 10 nucleotides matching TRBD2. This receptor was identified in a woman at least 80 years old with COVID-19, enrolled during active disease. This CDR3 is CASSVQRGGNAGELFF. The CDR3 DNA sequence: TGTGCCAGCAGCGTGCAGCGGGGGGGGAACGCCGGGGAGCTGTTTTTT. Combining the CDR3 with reference TRBV7-6 and TRBJ2-2 gives the whole variable domain GAGVSQSPRYKVTKRGQDVALRCDPISGHVSLYWYRQALGQGPEFLTYFNYEAQQDKSGLPNDRFSAERPEGSISTLTIQRTEQRDSAMYRCASSVQRGGNAGELFFGEGSRLTVL.